This note documents a single T cell receptor (beta chain) sequence. Authors' methods: Counts of nucleated cells, estimated from reference gene primer amplification, were obtained. Here immunoSEQ multiplex PCR was the method, and the copy in TCRdb shows in-frame clones only, minus some. That table furnishes V, J and clone size, whereas the DNA furnished D and trimming. The sample includes some 200,000 clones, approximately 78% of them seen just once. CDR3 length equals 11 residues. V lost 2 bases, J lost 5 bases, and 4 bases lay in between. Germline CDR1 reads LNHDA; CDR2 reads SQIVND (reference sequence). Categorization into cohorts depended on clinical history that participants reported. This specimen comes from a study of blood T cell repertoires in COVID-19. At the level of the study: PBMCs, B-cell-depleted T cells, or T cells provided the cDNA or gDNA that made up the material.

Source material: PBMCs or T cells enriched from blood (not recorded which). The sequence was obtained from a man aged 40-49 years who had recovered from COVID-19. This sequence joins TRBV19 and TRBJ2-7; D uncertain. The CDR3 nucleotides are TGTGCCAGTAGTATATTCGACGAGCAGTACTTC. This codes for CASSIFDEQYF.